This entry lists 30 T cell receptor beta chains sequenced from one sample in a study of CD4+ T cells in melanoma (dated by TCRdb to 2021 to 2024). Receptor libraries were prepared by the immunoSEQ multiplex PCR assay. In TCRdb, the immuneACCESS table is reduced to in-frame sequences with V and J assigned. These tables do not hold every clone; where another copy was compared, an unresolved V gene accounts for under half, and the others remain unexplained. This sample comprises about 140,000 clones, 92% of them detected only once. Of the sample, 1.5% to 1.7% is held by the ten largest clones. The source of these receptors is a human donor with melanoma.

V usage is TRBV27 and J usage is TRBJ1-2; D perhaps matches TRBD1 (6 bases). The CDR3 loop spans 13 amino acids. Per germline, CDR1 MNHEY and CDR2 SMNVEV (reference sequence). The V end lost 8 bases, the J end lost 6 bases, and 16 bases lay between the germline ends. The CDR3 sequence: CASVGRGANGYTF. The CDR3 bases are TGTGCCAGCGTTGGTCGGGGGGCCAATGGCTACACCTTC.

J is TRBJ1-3 and V is TRBV7-3; D may be TRBD1 (5 bases). This CDR3 contains 10 residues. The ends were cut back, 8 bases at V and 11 bases at J, with 10 bases in the middle. Germline assignment: CDR1 SGHTA and CDR2 FQGTGA. The CDR3 loop reads CASQGWAIYF. CDR3 coding DNA: TGTGCCAGCCAGGGATGGGCCATATATTTT.

This rearrangement joins TRBV30 to TRBJ1-6; a weak D match, TRBD1 (5 bases). The CDR3 covers 14 residues. V was cut by 1 base and J by 7 bases, with 11 bases left in between. Germline loops: CDR1 GTSNPN, CDR2 SVGIG (reference sequence). DNA for the CDR3: TGTGCCTGGAGTGGGCCAGGGACCAATTCACCCCTCCACTTT. Translating gives CAWSGPGTNSPLHF.

This rearrangement joins TRBV7-2 to TRBJ2-5; D is unclear. Germline loops: CDR1 SGHTA, CDR2 FQGNSA. V lost 1 base to trimming and J lost 1 base, with 7 bases between them. This CDR3 comprises 14 residues. The CDR3 sequence is CASSLDQTQETQYF. DNA of the CDR3: TGTGCCAGCAGCTTAGACCAGACCCAAGAGACCCAGTACTTC.

This chain connects TRBV6-5 to TRBJ1-1; D call uncertain. The germline CDR1 and CDR2 sequences are MNHEY and SVGAGI. With 1 base removed from V and 5 bases from J, the gap between germline ends came to 5 bases. CDR3 length: 12 amino acids. The CDR3 DNA follows: TGTGCCAGCAGTTACTTAGGGACTGAAGCTTTCTTT. This gives the protein CASSYLGTEAFF.

A single count supports this clone. V usage is TRBV4-2 and J usage is TRBJ2-5; 8 nucleotides agree with TRBD1. The CDR3 consists of 13 residues. Germline V lookup: CDR1 LGHNA, CDR2 YNFKEQ. With V trimmed by 4 bases and J by 4 bases, 2 bases remained unmatched. As DNA, the CDR3 is TGTGCCAGCAGCCTCACAGGGGGAGAGACCCAGTACTTC. This translates into CASSLTGGETQYF.

This chain connects TRBV19 to TRBJ1-1, with D tentatively TRBD1 (5 bases). The germline V gene encodes CDR1 LNHDA and CDR2 SQIVND (reference sequence). This CDR3 spans 14 amino acids. The V end lost 4 bases, the J end lost 7 bases, and 16 bases lay between the germline ends. For the CDR3, the DNA is TGTGCCAGTAGTAGGGACCTAAATGGCGGTGAAGCTTTCTTT. This sequence encodes CASSRDLNGGEAFF.

The chain joins TRBV7-2 to TRBJ2-7; D might be TRBD2 (5 bases). The CDR3 has 13 residues. V lost 5 bases and J lost 1, with 9 bases in between. Germline V gene sequence: CDR1 SGHTA, CDR2 FQGNSA. CDR3 nucleotide sequence: TGTGCCAGCAGCCGGGGTGTATCCTACGAGCAGTACTTC. This gives the protein CASSRGVSYEQYF. Full variable domain (rest looked up from reference TRBV7-2 and TRBJ2-7): GAGVSQSPSNKVTEKGKDVELRCDPISGHTALYWYRQSLGQGLEFLIYFQGNSAPDKSGLPSDRFSAERTGGSVSTLTIQRTQQEDSAVYLCASSRGVSYEQYFGPGTRLTVT.

The chain couples TRBV2 to TRBJ1-4; 8 bases map to TRBD1. CDR3 length: 16 amino acids. V shed 2 bases, J shed 0 bases, and the junction held 2 bases outside the gene matches. The V gene's germline CDR1 is SNHLY and CDR2 FYNNEI. The CDR3 nucleotides read TGTGCCAGCAGTGAACAGGGGGCAGCAACTAATGAAAAACTGTTTTTT. Protein: CASSEQGAATNEKLFF.

The chain recombines TRBV2 with TRBJ2-5; D not resolved. Trimming removed 3 bases from V and 1 base from J, with 6 bases in between. The length of the CDR3 is 13 residues. Per the germline V gene, CDR1 is SNHLY and CDR2 is FYNNEI. CDR3 amino acids: CASSDIVQETQYF. CDR3 DNA: TGTGCCAGCAGTGATATAGTCCAAGAGACCCAGTACTTC.

This clone occurred once. The chain links TRBV30 to TRBJ1-4; TRBD1 might be the D (6 bases). This CDR3 contains 15 residues. CDR1 and CDR2 (germline): GTSNPN, SVGIG (reference sequence). Trimming shortened V by 1 base and J by 4 bases, and 13 bases separated the two germline ends. The chain's CDR3 is CAWSEGGSNNEKLFF. The CDR3 nucleotides are TGTGCCTGGAGTGAGGGGGGCAGTAATAATGAAAAACTGTTTTTT.

This chain links TRBV15 with TRBJ1-1; D is ambiguous. The V and J ends lost 6 bases and 1 base respectively, with 3 bases between them. The length of the CDR3 is 11 residues. CDR1 is LNHNV, CDR2 YYDKDF, per germline (reference sequence). In DNA form, the CDR3 reads TGTGCCACCAGGGCGAACACTGAAGCTTTCTTT. Protein product: CATRANTEAFF.

The rearrangement uses TRBV2 and TRBJ2-1; 11 nucleotides match TRBD1. This CDR3 comprises 15 residues. The germline V gene has CDR1 SNHLY and CDR2 FYNNEI. V lost 6 bases and J lost 8; bases outside the gene matches: 9. The CDR3 nucleotides are TGTGCCAGCAGCCAGGACAGGGGGCACGTCGATGAGCAGTTCTTC. This encodes CASSQDRGHVDEQFF.

This clone was counted a single time. The chain combines TRBV4-1 with TRBJ2-3; TRBD2 matches at 9 bases. V lost 4 bases to trimming and J lost 0 bases; unmatched junction nucleotides: 11. The CDR3 runs 18 residues. Germline V gene lookup returns CDR1 MGHRA and CDR2 YSYEKL. CDR3 DNA sequence: TGCGCCAGCAGCCCTCGAGCGGGGGGTTTTACTAGCACAGATACGCAGTATTTT. This codes for CASSPRAGGFTSTDTQYF.

This chain joins TRBV15 and TRBJ2-7; no firm D call. CDR1 is LNHNV and CDR2 is YYDKDF in the germline V gene (reference sequence). The CDR3 consists of 14 residues. Trimming took off 4 bases at V and 5 bases at J, with 15 bases between the two ends. The CDR3 here is CATSTLSSGDEQYF. The CDR3 DNA is TGTGCCACCAGCACCCTCTCATCCGGCGACGAGCAGTACTTC.

This clone was recorded once. V gene TRBV7-9 combines with J gene TRBJ2-2; D not resolved. The V gene's germline CDR1 is SEHNR and CDR2 FQNEAQ (reference sequence). The CDR3 length is 14 residues. V lost 5 bases and J 4 bases, leaving 11 bases between the germline ends. The CDR3 DNA is TGTGCCAGCAGCATGGCAGGCGTCACCGGGGAGCTGTTTTTT. This gives the protein CASSMAGVTGELFF. The variable domain in full, completed from reference TRBV7-9 and TRBJ2-2, reads DTGVSQNPRHKITKRGQNVTFRCDPISEHNRLYWYRQTLGQGPEFLTYFQNEAQLEKSRLLSDRFSAERPKGSFSTLEIQRTEQGDSAMYLCASSMAGVTGELFFGEGSRLTVL.

The V and J genes are TRBV10-3 and TRBJ2-3, with 10 bases identical to TRBD2. Germline CDR1 reads ENHRY; CDR2 reads SYGVKD. V dropped 0 bases and J dropped 8; count of bases not matched to a gene: 8. CDR3 length equals 16 residues. The CDR3 is CAISESARGLAATQYF. CDR3 coding DNA: TGTGCCATCAGTGAGTCAGCGCGCGGACTAGCGGCTACGCAGTATTTT.

V is TRBV4-1 and J is TRBJ1-6; D call uncertain. The CDR3 spans 13 residues. Looked up from germline, CDR1 is MGHRA and CDR2 is YSYEKL. V was clipped by 2 bases and J by 9 bases, with 8 bases between them. CDR3 in amino acids: CASSQQTVSPLHF. The CDR3 DNA reads TGCGCCAGCAGCCAACAAACCGTTTCACCCCTCCACTTT.

The chain couples TRBV5-8 to TRBJ1-5, with D hard to call. Germline V gene data show CDR1 as SGHTS and CDR2 as YDEGEE. Trimming stripped 4 bases from V and 5 bases from J, with 19 bases between. The CDR3 has 16 amino acids. The CDR3 DNA reads as TGTGCCAGCAGCCGAACCCCCGGGTGGGGAGATCAGCCCCAGCATTTT. Translating gives CASSRTPGWGDQPQHF. Together with reference TRBV5-8 and TRBJ1-5, the CDR3 gives the full variable domain: EAGVTQSPTHLIKTRGQQATLRCSPISGHTSVYWYQQALGLGLQFLLWYDEGEERNRGNFPPRFSGRQFPNYSSELNVNALELEDSALYLCASSRTPGWGDQPQHFGDGTRLSIL.

The chain combines TRBV5-1 with TRBJ2-1; tentatively, D is TRBD1 (6 bases). Germline-derived CDR1 and CDR2 are SGHRS and YFSETQ. The V end was cut by 2 bases, the J end by 6 bases, with 9 bases between. The CDR3 extends over 13 amino acids. The CDR3 DNA is TGCGCCAGCAGCTTCGGACAGTCCAATGAGCAGTTCTTC. This translates into CASSFGQSNEQFF.

For this clone: At one boundary the junction diverges from the germline segment, which might be a read error. The chain employs TRBV6-5 and TRBJ2-7; 9 positions agree with TRBD2. Germline V gives CDR1 MNHEY, CDR2 SVGAGI. This CDR3 has 13 residues. CDR3 nucleotides: TGTGCCAGCAGTGGGACTAGCTCCCACGAGCAGTACTTC. This translates into CASSGTSSHEQYF.

The chain recombines TRBV19 with TRBJ2-3; no firm D call. V lost 7 bases to trimming and J lost 8 bases, with 10 bases between them. The CDR3 spans 11 residues. Germline lookup yields CDR1 LNHDA and CDR2 SQIVND (reference sequence). The CDR3 spells CASNDWGTQYF. CDR3 nucleotide sequence: TGTGCCAGTAATGACTGGGGTACGCAGTATTTT.

The rearrangement uses TRBV2 and TRBJ2-1; 8 nucleotides line up with TRBD2. J gave up 9 bases and V 7 bases, and 11 bases lay outside the gene matches. CDR1 SNHLY and CDR2 FYNNEI come from the germline V gene. The CDR3 has 14 amino acids. CDR3 sequence reads: CASKSRTSSGEQFF. In DNA, the CDR3 is TGTGCCAGCAAGTCAAGGACTAGCTCTGGTGAGCAGTTCTTC.

This rearrangement joins TRBV11-2 to TRBJ2-5, with TRBD2 identical over 7 bases. This CDR3 has 17 residues. J lost 5 bases, V lost 5 bases, and 17 bases had no gene match. CDR1 is SGHAT, CDR2 FQNNGV, per germline. The CDR3: CASSGRTSALWLETQYF. For the CDR3, the DNA is TGTGCCAGCAGCGGCCGAACTAGCGCTCTGTGGTTGGAGACCCAGTACTTC.

The genes are TRBV6-5 and TRBJ2-2; D may be TRBD1 (5 bases). The CDR3 runs to 15 residues. Germline V gives CDR1 MNHEY, CDR2 SVGAGI. Trimming took off 2 bases at V and 3 bases at J, with 10 bases between the two ends. The CDR3 sequence is CASSYALTDTGELFF. The CDR3 DNA follows: TGTGCCAGCAGTTACGCCCTGACAGACACCGGGGAGCTGTTTTTT.

This chain connects TRBV10-1 to TRBJ2-2; unclear D gene. The CDR3 totals 13 residues. Trimming stripped 0 bases from V and 1 base from J, with 0 bases between. The germline V gene encodes CDR1 WNHNN and CDR2 SYGVQD (reference sequence). CDR3 region: CASSESNTGELFF. For the CDR3, the DNA is TGCGCCAGCAGTGAGTCGAACACCGGGGAGCTGTTTTTT.

The chain employs TRBV6-5 and TRBJ2-7; 7 positions match TRBD1. V trimming: 2 bases; J trimming: 3 bases; junction bases outside the gene matches: 4. The CDR3 runs 14 residues. The germline gives CDR1 MNHEY, CDR2 SVGAGI. Here the CDR3 reads CASSYGTAHYEQYF. CDR3 nucleotides: TGTGCCAGCAGTTACGGGACAGCTCACTACGAGCAGTACTTC.

V usage is TRBV30 and J usage is TRBJ1-6; TRBD1 might be the D (6 bases). The germline V gene encodes CDR1 GTSNPN and CDR2 SVGIG (reference sequence). V gave up 0 bases and J gave up 8 bases, with 11 bases separating them. The CDR3 length is 14 residues. CDR3 sequence reads: CAWSVLDRDSPLHF. CDR3 nucleotide sequence: TGTGCCTGGAGTGTACTGGACAGAGATTCACCCCTCCACTTT.

The CDR3 DNA sequence: TGTGCCAGCTCACCTTCGTATAACGGGGGTCAAGAGACCCAGTACTTC. Amino acids: CASSPSYNGGQETQYF. This rearrangement joins TRBV18 to TRBJ2-5; D is perhaps TRBD2 (6 bases). This CDR3 comprises 16 residues. Trimming stripped 3 bases from V and 2 bases from J, with 16 bases between. CDR1 KGHSH and CDR2 LQKENI come from the germline V gene.

The V gene is TRBV2, the J gene TRBJ1-4; TRBD1 is a possible D gene (5 bases). CDR1 and CDR2 (germline): SNHLY, FYNNEI. The CDR3 length is 13 residues. Trimming left V 6 bases short and J 9 bases short, with 14 bases between. CDR3 residues: CASSRDERKKLFF. Written as DNA, the CDR3 is TGTGCCAGCAGCCGGGACGAGAGGAAAAAACTGTTTTTT.